This TCR beta chain was recovered during a study of blood T cell repertoires in COVID-19. Study-level information: Specimens from acute and convalescent COVID-19 originated in the United States, Italy and Spain. PBMCs, B-cell-depleted T cells, or T cells were the source of the cDNA or gDNA that made up the material.

Under the authors' procedure: Amplification with reference gene primers provided the estimates of nucleated cell counts. The data were produced by immunoSEQ multiplex PCR, yet TCRdb's version contains in-frame clones alone and is incomplete. The V and J calls and the clone size are those of that table, but D and trimming were determined from the DNA. The table lists about 180,000 clones, 85% to 90% of them singletons. This CDR3 region has 17 residues. Germline V CDR1 and CDR2: MNHNS, SASEGT. V lost 0 bases, J lost 8 bases, and 21 bases lay in between. This TCR came from a woman aged 25 to 39 with active or convalescent COVID-19. This chain links TRBV6-1 with TRBJ2-3; D might be TRBD2 (5 bases). Sequencing used peripheral blood. As DNA, the CDR3 is TGTGCCAGCAGTGAAGCGCAGGCGGGTGGGTGGCTGAGTACGCAGTATTTT. Translating gives CASSEAQAGGWLSTQYF.